This passage covers 14 T cell receptor beta chains from one sample sequenced in a study of cytomegalovirus exposure and HLA in healthy donors. It was with 60 Vbeta and 13 Jbeta primers that the PCR ran. The method was immunoSEQ multiplex PCR; TCRdb's version includes in-frame clones alone and lacks a portion of them. The sample has some 200,000 clones; 70% are singletons. Sequencing was done on a sample of PBMCs. Every receptor here comes from a man aged 35-49 years in good health and CMV-seropositive.

V usage is TRBV19 and J usage is TRBJ2-1; D possibly corresponds to TRBD1 (5 bases). CDR3 length: 12 amino acids. CDR1 and CDR2 from the germline V gene are LNHDA and SQIVND (reference sequence). Trimming removed 0 bases from V and 9 bases from J, with 6 bases in between. This CDR3 reads CASSIDRAEQFF. In nucleotides, the CDR3 is TGTGCCAGTAGTATAGACAGGGCTGAGCAGTTCTTC.

This clone was counted a few times. Germline is not matched at one junction end, which may reflect a read error. The rearrangement links TRBV7-9 to TRBJ2-7; D is undetermined. From germline, CDR1 is SEHNR and CDR2 FQNEAQ (reference sequence). This CDR3 region has 16 residues. CDR3 sequence: CSSSPSNPPSSYEQYF. CDR3 coding DNA: TGTTCCAGCAGCCCTTCAAATCCCCCGAGCTCCTACGAGCAGTACTTC.

The J gene is TRBJ2-5, the V gene TRBV13, with a weak D call TRBD2 (6 bases). Germline-derived CDR1 and CDR2 are PRHDT and FYEKMQ (reference sequence). The CDR3 is made up of 14 amino acids. The germline V and J ends were trimmed by 5 bases and 5 bases, with 15 bases remaining between them. The CDR3, as DNA: TGTGCCAGCAGCCCCGGGACTGTCCGGGAGACCCAGTACTTC. This encodes CASSPGTVRETQYF.

As regards this clone: Other DNA sequences in the same sample also yield this CDR3. The chain combines TRBV5-1 with TRBJ1-1; D might be TRBD1 (6 bases). Trimming shortened V by 3 bases and J by 1 base, and 10 bases separated the two germline ends. Per the germline V gene, CDR1 is SGHRS and CDR2 is YFSETQ. This CDR3 has 14 amino acids. CDR3 loop: CASSSTGWNTEAFF. CDR3 in DNA: TGCGCCAGCAGCTCGACAGGTTGGAACACTGAAGCTTTCTTT.

V is TRBV5-5 and J is TRBJ2-3, with a weak D call TRBD1 (7 bases). With 1 base removed from V and 3 bases from J, the gap between germline ends came to 12 bases. This CDR3 has 15 amino acids. The germline V gene has CDR1 SGHKS and CDR2 YYEKEE (reference sequence). CDR3 residues: CASSLWRGRTDTQYF. The CDR3 nucleotides read TGTGCCAGCAGCTTGTGGAGGGGGCGGACAGATACGCAGTATTTT.

The J gene is TRBJ2-1, the V gene TRBV5-6, with D tentatively TRBD2 (6 bases). The CDR3 contains 14 residues. Germline V lookup: CDR1 SGHDT, CDR2 YYEEEE. Trimming shortened V by 4 bases and J by 7 bases, and 15 bases separated the two germline ends. The CDR3: CASSTWGGANEQFF. The CDR3 nucleotides read TGTGCCAGCAGCACCTGGGGCGGGGCAAATGAGCAGTTCTTC.

The chain has TRBV6-5 and TRBJ1-1; 7 nucleotides agree with TRBD1. The germline V gene encodes CDR1 MNHEY and CDR2 SVGAGI. There are 15 residues in the CDR3. J was trimmed by 1 base and V by 6 bases; bases with no gene match: 8. The CDR3 sequence: CASRRQGRGNTEAFF. The CDR3 bases are TGTGCCAGCAGGCGACAGGGAAGGGGGAACACTGAAGCTTTCTTT.

The gene calls are TRBV10-3 and TRBJ2-1; TRBD1 might be the D (5 bases). Germline V gives CDR1 ENHRY, CDR2 SYGVKD. Trimming left V 9 bases short and J 9 bases short, with 21 bases between. CDR3 length equals 14 residues. CDR3 nucleotide sequence: TGTGCCATGGCGACTGAAGGGGTATTTGGTGAGCAGTTCTTC. Amino acid sequence: CAMATEGVFGEQFF.

As regards this clone: One junction end disagrees with the germline gene, perhaps due to a read error. Other DNA sequences from this sample encode an identical CDR3 as well. The rearrangement links TRBV7-9 to TRBJ1-5; D gene ambiguous. The CDR3 has 12 amino acids. The germline V gene encodes CDR1 SEHNR and CDR2 FQNEAQ (reference sequence). The chain's CDR3 is CSSSSLNQPQHF. The CDR3 DNA reads as TGTTCCAGCAGCTCCCTGAATCAGCCCCAGCATTTT.

The rearrangement joins TRBV11-2 to TRBJ2-3; 7 bases match TRBD1. The germline CDR1 and CDR2 sequences are SGHAT and FQNNGV. The CDR3 is 17 amino acids. J gave up 0 bases and V 3 bases, and 9 bases lay outside the gene matches. CDR3 nucleotides: TGTGCCAGCAGCTTCCGGGACAGCCACCTTAGCACAGATACGCAGTATTTT. Its translation is CASSFRDSHLSTDTQYF.

This clone showed up just a few times. V is TRBV7-9 and J is TRBJ2-1; 7 positions match TRBD2. CDR3 length: 16 amino acids. The V gene end was trimmed by 2 bases and the J gene end by 5 bases; junction bases not matched to a gene: 9. The germline gives CDR1 SEHNR, CDR2 FQNEAQ (reference sequence). The CDR3 protein is CASSLLRAGDHNEQFF. CDR3 bases: TGTGCCAGCAGCTTATTAAGGGCGGGGGACCACAATGAGCAGTTCTTC.

V gene TRBV6-6 combines with J gene TRBJ2-2, with 9 nucleotides matching TRBD2. Germline V gene sequence: CDR1 MNHNY, CDR2 SVGAGI (reference sequence). The ends lost 6 bases at V and 1 base at J; junction bases unmatched: 6. The CDR3 length is 16 residues. The CDR3 nucleotides read TGTGCCAGCAGCCCCGGACTAGCGAAGAACACCGGGGAGCTGTTTTTT. It specifies CASSPGLAKNTGELFF.

V is TRBV19 and J is TRBJ2-3; D not resolved. The V gene lost 0 bases and the J gene lost 1 base, with 5 bases spanning the gap. The CDR3 extends over 14 amino acids. Germline loops: CDR1 LNHDA, CDR2 SQIVND (reference sequence). CDR3 sequence (DNA): TGTGCCAGTAGTATAGATCCGGGCACAGATACGCAGTATTTT. Translating it yields CASSIDPGTDTQYF.

This rearrangement joins TRBV7-2 to TRBJ2-5, with TRBD2 matching over 12 bases. The tail of the sequence fits TRBJ2-7 better, so the J call may be wrong. Germline assignment: CDR1 SGHTA and CDR2 FQGNSA. This CDR3 has 15 amino acids. CDR3 region: CASSLLAGGFHEQYF. DNA for the CDR3: TGTGCCAGCAGCCTCCTAGCGGGGGGGTTCCACGAGCAGTACTTC.